This T cell receptor (beta chain) was recovered during a study of blood T cell repertoires in COVID-19. Turning to the study itself: Sites across the United States, Italy and Spain contributed samples from acute and convalescent COVID-19. T cells, B-cell-depleted T cells, or PBMCs supplied cDNA or gDNA.

Germline lookup yields CDR1 MNHEY and CDR2 SVGAGI. J was trimmed by 8 bases and V by 7 bases; bases with no gene match: 7. The CDR3 covers 12 residues. Authors' data handling: Reference gene primer amplification yielded estimated nucleated cell counts. Generated by immunoSEQ multiplex PCR, the TCRdb table keeps only in-frame clones and is missing some. The V and J calls and clone size are taken from that table; D and trimming were inferred from the DNA. Here the sample spans some 14,000 clones, approximately 86% being singletons. The V call is TRBV6-5, the J call TRBJ1-2, with 7 positions matching TRBD1. Input material: peripheral blood. The sequence was obtained from an elderly man with acute or convalescent COVID-19. The CDR3 here is CASTHRGMGYTF. CDR3 sequence (DNA): TGTGCCAGCACCCACAGGGGTATGGGCTACACCTTC.